This T cell receptor (beta chain) comes out of a study of control samples from healthy donors and cancer patients. Clones were read by immunoSEQ multiplex PCR, and TCRdb kept only the in-frame ones, dropping some. The data contain around 120,000 clones, around 89% of them singletons. The V gene's germline CDR1 is LNHDA and CDR2 SQIVND (reference sequence). The CDR3 covers 14 residues. V dropped 3 bases and J dropped 3 bases, with 10 bases sitting between them. This chain links TRBV19 with TRBJ2-3; no clear D gene. Material: PBMCs. The origin of this receptor is a woman in her 50s with colorectal cancer. The DNA for the CDR3 is TGTGCCAGTAGTATCGGCCAATTTACAGATACGCAGTATTTT. It specifies CASSIGQFTDTQYF.